This note documents a single T cell receptor beta chain sequence. Its antigen is unidentified. This sample was taken from a study of cytomegalovirus exposure and HLA in healthy donors. Regarding the study as a whole: Later genetic work tied a missense DCLRE1C variant to beta-chain V and J trimming.

The PCR contained 60 Vbeta and 13 Jbeta primers. The table came from immunoSEQ multiplex PCR; TCRdb's copy has only in-frame clones and leaves some out. The data show some 130,000 clones, with 70% to 85% seen just once and 1.3% to 1.5% held by the top ten. Material for sequencing was PBMCs. The sequence derives from a female donor in good health and CMV-seronegative.

The CDR3 DNA sequence: TGTGCCAGCACGGGAGTCCAAGAGACCCAGTACTTC. It codes for CASTGVQETQYF. The chain carries TRBV2 and TRBJ2-5, with D tentatively TRBD2 (6 bases). Looked up from germline, CDR1 is SNHLY and CDR2 is FYNNEI. Trimming cost V 7 bases and J 1 base, with 7 bases left between them. CDR3 length: 12 residues.